The entry below gives a single T cell receptor (beta chain) sequence along with its context. The antigen remains unidentified. The sample originates from a study of regulatory T cells in long-lasting Graves disease. Whole-study findings and limits: The sample size was small, and this may have reduced accuracy.

Indicated time point: persistent/refractory GD, antithyroid drugs over 5 years with positive TRAb. Construction of the TCR library relied on RNA isolated from PBMCs. The V gene's germline CDR1 is SEHNR and CDR2 FQNEAQ (reference sequence). This CDR3 spans 14 amino acids. Deletions cut 5 bases from V and 3 bases from J, with 10 bases between. Construction of TCR beta libraries relied on iRepertoire HTBI primers and on Arm-PCR targeting CDR3 regions. TCRdb passed the multiplex PCR reads through MiXCR, listing each CDR3 protein once. Of about half a million distinct CDR3 sequences in the sample, under 25% were seen once.

This sample comprised peripheral blood mononuclear cells (PBMCs), obtained when the disease was refractory, from a patient treated with antithyroid drugs. This clonotype was sampled from a female donor with Graves disease. The chain joins TRBV7-9 to TRBJ2-2; tentatively, D is TRBD1 (5 bases). The CDR3 nucleotides read TGTGCCAGCAGCCCTGACAGAGACACCGGGGAGCTGTTTTTT. Its translation is CASSPDRDTGELFF.